Reported below is one TCR beta chain. One entry per CDR3 protein, called by TCRdb with MiXCR from the RT-PCR reads. This sample has about 24,000 distinct CDR3 sequences, with 35% to 45% found just once. The sample is drawn from a study of patients and donors after allogeneic stem cell transplantation. Sequences were obtained from blood, either unsorted or a sorted T cell fraction (not recorded which). The origin of this receptor is a human donor who was either an allogeneic HSCT recipient or a stem cell or donor lymphocyte infusion donor (not recorded which). It is not recorded whose cells these are; they may come from a transplant donor.

CDR3 protein: CASSPWDGYNQPQHF. The DNA for the CDR3 is TGTGCCAGCAGTCCCTGGGACGGTTACAATCAGCCCCAGCATTTT. The V gene is TRBV6-5, the J gene TRBJ1-5; the D gene is possibly TRBD1 (5 bases). This CDR3 comprises 15 residues. The germline CDR1 and CDR2 sequences are MNHEY and SVGAGI. V was pared by 5 bases and J by 3 bases, with 14 bases between.